The 2 T cell receptor beta chains below all came from one sample that was sequenced in a study of beta chain features in type 1 diabetes. TCRB transcripts that were expressed got sequenced, as all of the isolated RNA had been reverse transcribed. Profiling relied on immunoSEQ multiplex PCR, and the TCRdb table lists in-frame clones only, not all of them. The sample lists 850,000 to 900,000 clones, 17% seen once, with roughly 0.025% in the top ten. Sequenced sample: naive CD4+ T cells from blood. The receptors stem from a young woman in good health.

V usage is TRBV6-5 and J usage is TRBJ2-2; 7 bases match TRBD2. This CDR3 is built from 16 residues. From germline, CDR1 is MNHEY and CDR2 SVGAGI. The junction had 4 bases not matched to a gene; V was cut back by 1 base and J by 2 bases. The CDR3 loop reads CASSYYQRGNTGELFF. DNA for the CDR3: TGTGCCAGCAGTTACTACCAGCGGGGTAACACCGGGGAGCTGTTTTTT.

This clone was seen a few times. This chain joins TRBV29-1 and TRBJ2-5, with D tentatively TRBD1 or TRBD2 (6 bases each). The J call could be wrong; TRBJ2-7 is a better fit for the DNA end. The CDR3 is made up of 14 amino acids. The germline gives CDR1 SQVTM, CDR2 ANQGSEA. The CDR3 nucleotides are TGCAGCGTTGAAGAGGTCTCGGGGGCGGGCGAGCAGTACTTC. As protein: CSVEEVSGAGEQYF.